This T cell receptor beta chain originates from a study of T cells in Graves' hyperthyroidism and ophthalmopathy. The study, taken as a whole, reports: Blood held most thyroid clonotypes expanded above 0.001 frequency.

J was trimmed by 7 bases and V by 2 bases; bases with no gene match: 9. The germline CDR1 and CDR2 sequences are ENHRY and SYGVKD. This CDR3 region has 16 residues. This clonotype was counted at least ten times. Its antigen remains unknown. RNA transcripts served as the template for amplifying TCR beta CDR3 regions. HTBI primers were employed in a first-round RT-PCR of the TCR CDR3. MiXCR, run by TCRdb on the multiplex PCR reads, gives a single entry per CDR3 protein. The repertoire consists of roughly 250,000 distinct CDR3 sequences, with about 15% occurring once and the leading ten covering 25% to 30%.

The chain is built from TRBV10-3 and TRBJ2-1; 9 positions match TRBD2. This clonotype was sampled from a woman between 18 and 29 years old with Graves' ophthalmopathy. Material for sequencing was blood. Here the CDR3 reads CAISEPRLAGLNEQFF. CDR3 sequence (DNA): TGTGCCATCAGTGAGCCTAGGCTAGCGGGGTTGAATGAGCAGTTCTTC.